The clone carrying this TCR beta chain turned up a few times. What it recognizes is unknown. Based on CD45RO/CCR7/CD25/CD127/CD95/CD27, CD4+ regulatory, stem cell-like memory, naive and central memory cells were sorted. The source of the sample is a study of beta chain features in type 1 diabetes. Expressed TCRB transcripts got sequenced, as all isolated RNA was reverse transcribed. Generated by immunoSEQ multiplex PCR, the TCRdb table keeps only in-frame clones and is missing some. The table shows 95,000 to 150,000 clones, with less than 20% occurring only once. General study points: When Type 1 diabetes patients were examined, their TCRB CDR3s proved moderately but significantly shorter in all four CD4+ subsets. There were fewer insertions and more deletions at the VDJ junctions of type 1 diabetes patients.

Trimming shortened V by 3 bases and J by 5 bases, and 7 bases separated the two germline ends. Germline CDR1 is SQVTM and CDR2 is ANQGSEA. The CDR3 is 12 residues long. The chain combines TRBV29-1 with TRBJ1-4; a weak D match, TRBD1 (5 bases). The specimen sequenced was central memory CD4+ T cells from blood. The source of this sequence is a young man with type 1 diabetes. The CDR3 DNA follows: TGCAGCGTTGACGGGGGGAATGAAAAACTGTTTTTT. It translates to CSVDGGNEKLFF.